This TCR beta chain was captured in a study of T-cell reconstitution after alpha-beta-depleted transplantation in children. Study findings and constraints: Counts and diversity of T cells one year after transplant came mostly from newly produced T cells. Recipient T cells and thymic progenitors that survived gave rise to the high TCRbeta diversity observed at day 60 in some patients. About two months after transplant, alpha-beta T cells reportedly came from several hundred expanded graft clones.

Concerning this clonotype: Its antigen is not identified.

Molecular barcoding with unique molecular identifiers was used for the TCRbeta library. Via MiXCR, TCRdb re-called the PCR reads, giving one row per CDR3 protein. The sample yields 700,000 to 850,000 distinct CDR3 sequences, 16% seen once. Trimming at V came to 0 bases and at J to 5 bases, leaving 6 bases not matched to a gene. The CDR3 loop spans 15 amino acids. CDR1 is LGHNA, CDR2 YNFKEQ, per germline. The rearrangement uses TRBV4-2 and TRBJ2-5, with 7 positions matching TRBD1. This TCR derives from a male patient aged 10 to 17 who had a stem cell transplant for acute lymphoblastic leukemia, so the T cells may come from the graft donor. The sample here was PBMCs, mostly from graft donor cells, taken 360 days after TCRalphabeta/CD19-depleted stem cell transplant. The CDR3 is CASSQEGQAVETQYF. The CDR3 DNA is TGTGCCAGCAGCCAAGAAGGACAGGCTGTTGAGACCCAGTACTTC.